The present T cell receptor beta chain was sequenced within a study of T cells after yellow fever vaccination. Template switching by 5'RACE produced TCR cDNA, adding a universal primer site and UMIs. From the 5' RACE reads, TCRdb called clonotypes with MiXCR, one entry per CDR3 protein. The sample has 300,000 to 400,000 distinct CDR3 sequences; roughly 10% are singletons. In this sample, this clonotype turned up many times. Trimming removed 5 bases from V and 3 bases from J; junction bases left unmatched: 7. The CDR3 runs 15 residues. CDR1 is SGHTA and CDR2 is FQGTGA in the germline V gene. The TCR was taken from a man between 18 and 35 years old who received the YFV17D yellow fever vaccine. Here the sequenced sample was CD4+ T cells sorted from PBMCs, taken 45 days after the yellow fever booster vaccination. The chain uses TRBV7-3 and TRBJ2-1; 7 bases match TRBD2. The CDR3, as DNA: TGTGCCAGCAGCGTCTCTAGCGGACTCTACAATGAGCAGTTCTTC. It codes for CASSVSSGLYNEQFF.